This TCR beta chain was identified in a study of cytomegalovirus exposure and HLA in healthy donors. Study results and limitations: The productive fraction for most TCR beta V segments was about 90% or about 30% in an earlier analysis.

The study ran its PCR with 60 Vbeta and 13 Jbeta primers. The table came from immunoSEQ multiplex PCR; TCRdb's copy has only in-frame clones and leaves some out. The sample carries 150,000 to 170,000 clones, roughly three quarters recorded once. In germline, CDR1 is LNHDA, CDR2 SQIVND (reference sequence). This CDR3 spans 15 amino acids. Trimming removed 8 bases from V and 3 bases from J; junction bases left unmatched: 10. As concerns this clone: As yet, its antigen is unknown.

This receptor was taken from a man between 25 and 39 years old in good health and CMV-seropositive. The specimen sequenced was PBMCs. The genes are TRBV19 and TRBJ2-1, with 7 bases fitting TRBD2. DNA of the CDR3: TGTGCCAGTCGGGCTAGCGGAACCCACTACAATGAGCAGTTCTTC. Protein: CASRASGTHYNEQFF.